This TCR beta chain was documented in a study of shared clonotypes between healthy human individuals. Over several immunoSEQ plates, each subset's genomic DNA was distributed in even portions. Profiled with immunoSEQ multiplex PCR; TCRdb holds only in-frame clones, not every one. The repertoire holds approximately 470,000 clones, with about 85% as singletons. Each donor was a Caucasian adult residing in Nashville, Tennessee. For genomic DNA, unsorted samples relied on about 90 million PBMCs. The sample was PBMCs. This sequence originates from a woman in her thirties or forties in good health. Some clones in this sample may be carry-over from other donors' samples.

CDR3 coding DNA: TGTGCCAGCAGCCCCCCAGGGTTGGGTGAAAAACTGTTTTTT. Translated, it gives CASSPPGLGEKLFF. The chain carries TRBV4-2 and TRBJ1-4; tentative D call: TRBD1 (5 bases). The V and J ends lost 4 bases and 7 bases respectively, with 13 bases between them. Germline CDR1 and CDR2: LGHNA and YNFKEQ. This CDR3 spans 14 amino acids.